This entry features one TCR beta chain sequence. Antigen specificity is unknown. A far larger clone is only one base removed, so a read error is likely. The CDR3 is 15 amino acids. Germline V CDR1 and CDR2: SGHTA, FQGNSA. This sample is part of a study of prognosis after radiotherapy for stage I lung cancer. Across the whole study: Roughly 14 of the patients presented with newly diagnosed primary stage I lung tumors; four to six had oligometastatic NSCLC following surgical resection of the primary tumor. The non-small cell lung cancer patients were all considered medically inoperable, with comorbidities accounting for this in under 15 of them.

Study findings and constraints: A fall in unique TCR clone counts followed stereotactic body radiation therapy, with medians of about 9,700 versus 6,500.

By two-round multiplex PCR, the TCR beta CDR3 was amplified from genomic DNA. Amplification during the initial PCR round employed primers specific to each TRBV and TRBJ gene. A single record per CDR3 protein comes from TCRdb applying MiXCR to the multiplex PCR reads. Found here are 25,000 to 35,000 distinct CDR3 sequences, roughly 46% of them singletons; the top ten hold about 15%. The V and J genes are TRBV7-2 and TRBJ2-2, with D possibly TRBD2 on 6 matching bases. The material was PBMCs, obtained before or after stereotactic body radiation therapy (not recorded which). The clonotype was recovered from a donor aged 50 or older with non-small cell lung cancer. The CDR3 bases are TGTTCCAGCAGAGGGCTAGCGACGAACACCGGGGAGCTGTTTTTT. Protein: CSSRGLATNTGELFF.